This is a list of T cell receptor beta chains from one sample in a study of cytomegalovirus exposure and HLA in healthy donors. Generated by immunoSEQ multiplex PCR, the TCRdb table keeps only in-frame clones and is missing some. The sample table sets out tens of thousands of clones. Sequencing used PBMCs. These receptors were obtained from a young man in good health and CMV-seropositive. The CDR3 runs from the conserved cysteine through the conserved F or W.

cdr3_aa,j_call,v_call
CASSFRSGDGELFF,TRBJ2-2,TRBV11-2
CASSSESGRYEQYF,NA,TRBV11-2
CASSGLAQETQYF,TRBJ2-5,TRBV27
CASSLGAGPGQPQHF,TRBJ1-5,TRBV5-4
CASSLTGGPGELFF,TRBJ2-2,TRBV6-5
CASSAGVDTQYF,TRBJ2-3,TRBV9
CAWSVGGYTF,TRBJ1-2,TRBV30
CASSLPGTSGTGELFF,TRBJ2-2,TRBV7-3
CASRMGTRMNTEAFF,TRBJ1-1,TRBV4-2
CASSFRVGTGGGYNEQFF,TRBJ2-1,TRBV13
CASSLSGRTNEQFF,TRBJ2-1,TRBV7-3
CASSQEGGGSYEQYF,TRBJ2-7,TRBV4-1
CASSIDRGPMNTEAFF,TRBJ1-1,TRBV6-6
CASSLPSGNTGELFF,TRBJ2-2,TRBV28
CASSLDSNYGYTF,TRBJ1-2,TRBV7-9
CASSPPNRGTDTQYF,TRBJ2-3,TRBV18
CASSGPLFGGGTNTGELFF,TRBJ2-2,TRBV9
CARSPPSGPSTDTQYF,TRBJ2-3,TRBV5-3
CATGQDAAAEAFF,TRBJ1-1,TRBV10-3
CASRRLAVHEQYF,NA,TRBV6-1
CASSLKVSDRTYNEQFF,TRBJ2-1,TRBV5-6
CSARTVETQYF,TRBJ2-5,TRBV20-1
CASSLLAGGPGEQYF,TRBJ2-7,TRBV2
CASSQMAGSYGYTF,TRBJ1-2,TRBV4-1
CASSPGDSNQPQHF,TRBJ1-5,TRBV5-1
CASSLTDTQYF,TRBJ2-3,TRBV5-4
CASSIRGGNTEAFF,TRBJ1-1,TRBV19
CASSQARAGELFF,TRBJ2-2,TRBV14
CASSTGSWTEAFF,TRBJ1-1,TRBV27
CASSLAAANTGELFF,TRBJ2-2,TRBV5-4
CASSGQGAGDYGYTF,TRBJ1-2,TRBV6-5
CASSGPGLAFF,TRBJ1-4,TRBV6-1
CASSLGDSASYEQYF,TRBJ2-7,TRBV27
CASSGSQETQYF,TRBJ2-5,TRBV6-1
CASSSPLSYEQYF,TRBJ2-7,TRBV7-6
CSVLPDGRLSYTF,TRBJ1-2,TRBV29-1
CASSLAGGPSNEQFF,TRBJ2-1,TRBV11-3
CASSRNTGTSGRGDRETQYF,TRBJ2-5,TRBV4-1
CASSQGRQGLGSHQPQHF,TRBJ1-5,TRBV4-2
CASKKDRSGTEAFF,TRBJ1-1,TRBV6-5
CASSIDRGQTNTEAFF,TRBJ1-1,TRBV19
CASSSPRGGEGNYGYTF,TRBJ1-2,TRBV28
CASRQTSGSSYNEQFF,TRBJ2-1,TRBV5-1
CAWSVYLRIGYEQYF,TRBJ2-7,TRBV30
CASLATQYF,TRBJ2-5,TRBV12-2
CAISGSPSLAYEQFF,TRBJ2-1,TRBV10-3
CASGGTNSNQPQHF,TRBJ1-5,TRBV10-2
CASSLGVGTGVYEQYF,NA,TRBV5-1
CASSLTSGSADEQFF,TRBJ2-1,TRBV7-3
CASSFPGQAHIGELFF,TRBJ2-2,TRBV11-2
CASSPSESYEQYF,TRBJ2-7,TRBV11-2
CASSQDLRYYGYTF,TRBJ1-2,TRBV4-2
CASTSVGQPNYGYTF,TRBJ1-2,TRBV6-1
CASSSGLPSPTDTQYF,TRBJ2-3,TRBV7-3
CASSDLRDTNQPQHF,TRBJ1-5,TRBV28
CAWSTSYEQYF,TRBJ2-7,TRBV30
CASSKGCSGPYNEQFF,TRBJ2-1,TRBV21-1
CAWGDTTTNEKLFF,TRBJ1-4,TRBV30
CASSHLSGRKETQYF,TRBJ2-5,TRBV4-2